This TCR beta chain was profiled in a study of beta chain features in type 1 diabetes. The study reverse transcribed the entire isolated RNA, so it sequenced expressed TCRB transcripts. Sequenced by immunoSEQ multiplex PCR; TCRdb stores in-frame clones only, minus some. The repertoire holds 150,000 or so clones, about 51% seen once, with roughly 0.42% in the top ten. This CDR3 region has 17 residues. CDR1 is SGHRS and CDR2 is YFSETQ in the germline V gene. The V gene end was trimmed by 0 bases and the J gene end by 5 bases; junction bases not matched to a gene: 8. This TCR was sampled from a young man in good health. The specimen was Tregs from blood. The chain carries TRBV5-1 and TRBJ2-2; TRBD2 matches at 9 bases. The CDR3 region is CASSLAPRLAETGELFF. The CDR3 nucleotides read TGCGCCAGCAGCTTGGCCCCGAGACTAGCGGAAACCGGGGAGCTGTTTTTT.